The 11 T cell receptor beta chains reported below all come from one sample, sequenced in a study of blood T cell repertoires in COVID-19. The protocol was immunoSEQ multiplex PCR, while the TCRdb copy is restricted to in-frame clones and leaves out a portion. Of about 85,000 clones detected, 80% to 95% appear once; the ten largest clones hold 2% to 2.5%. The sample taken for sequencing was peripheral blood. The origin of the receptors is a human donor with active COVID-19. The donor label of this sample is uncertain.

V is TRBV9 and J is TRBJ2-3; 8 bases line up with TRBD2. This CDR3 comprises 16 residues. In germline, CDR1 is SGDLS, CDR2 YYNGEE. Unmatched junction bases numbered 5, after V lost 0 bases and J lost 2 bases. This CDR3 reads CASSVGLAGPTDTQYF. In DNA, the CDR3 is TGTGCCAGCAGCGTAGGGTTAGCGGGACCCACAGATACGCAGTATTTT. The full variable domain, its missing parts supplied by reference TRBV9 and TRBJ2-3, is DSGVTQTPKHLITATGQRVTLRCSPRSGDLSVYWYQQSLDQGLQFLIQYYNGEERAKGNILERFSAQQFPDLHSELNLSSLELGDSALYFCASSVGLAGPTDTQYFGPGTRLTVL.

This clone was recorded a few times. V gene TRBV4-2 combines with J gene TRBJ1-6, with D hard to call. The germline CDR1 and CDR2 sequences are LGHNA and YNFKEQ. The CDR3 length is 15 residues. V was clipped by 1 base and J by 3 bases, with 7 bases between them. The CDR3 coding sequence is TGTGCCAGCAGCCAAGGGTCACTCTATAATTCACCCCTCCACTTT. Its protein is CASSQGSLYNSPLHF.

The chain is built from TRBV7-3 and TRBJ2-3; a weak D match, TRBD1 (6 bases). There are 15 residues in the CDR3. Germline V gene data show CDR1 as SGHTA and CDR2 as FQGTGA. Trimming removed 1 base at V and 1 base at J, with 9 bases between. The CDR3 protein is CASSLKQGGTDTQYF. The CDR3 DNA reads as TGTGCCAGCAGCTTAAAACAGGGTGGCACAGATACGCAGTATTTT.

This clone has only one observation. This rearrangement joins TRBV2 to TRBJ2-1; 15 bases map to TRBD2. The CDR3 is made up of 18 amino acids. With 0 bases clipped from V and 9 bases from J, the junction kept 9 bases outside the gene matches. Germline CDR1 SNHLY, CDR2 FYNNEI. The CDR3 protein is CASSEAGLAGGHGSEQFF. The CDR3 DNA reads TGTGCCAGCAGTGAAGCGGGACTAGCGGGGGGTCACGGGAGTGAGCAGTTCTTC.

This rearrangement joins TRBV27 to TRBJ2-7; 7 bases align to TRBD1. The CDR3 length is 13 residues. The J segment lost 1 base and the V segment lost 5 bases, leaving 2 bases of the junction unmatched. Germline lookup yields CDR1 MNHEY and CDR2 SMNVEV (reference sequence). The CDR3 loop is CASSRDSSYEQYF. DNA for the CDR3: TGTGCCAGCAGTAGGGACAGTTCCTACGAGCAGTACTTC.

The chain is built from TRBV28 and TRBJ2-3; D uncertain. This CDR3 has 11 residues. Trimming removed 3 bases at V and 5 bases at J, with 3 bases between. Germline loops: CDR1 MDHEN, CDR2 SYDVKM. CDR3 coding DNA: TGTGCCAGCAGTTTCGGAGATACGCAGTATTTT. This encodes CASSFGDTQYF.

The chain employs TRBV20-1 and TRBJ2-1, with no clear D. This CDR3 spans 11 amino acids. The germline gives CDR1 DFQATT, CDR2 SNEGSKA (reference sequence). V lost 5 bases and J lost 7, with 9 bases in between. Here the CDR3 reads CSAPSVNEQFF. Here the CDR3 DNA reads TGCAGTGCTCCCAGCGTGAATGAGCAGTTCTTC.

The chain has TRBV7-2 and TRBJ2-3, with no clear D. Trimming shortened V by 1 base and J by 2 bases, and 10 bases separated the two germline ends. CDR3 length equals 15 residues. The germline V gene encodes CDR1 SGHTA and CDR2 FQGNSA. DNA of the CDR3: TGTGCCAGCAGCTTAGTGGCAGTAGCCACAGATACGCAGTATTTT. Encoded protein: CASSLVAVATDTQYF.

The CDR3 coding sequence is TGTGCCAGCAGCGTAGGAAGCAGGGGGGAGGACGAGCAGTACTTC. Its translation: CASSVGSRGEDEQYF. The chain uses TRBV9 and TRBJ2-7; D is perhaps TRBD1 (7 bases). CDR3 length: 15 residues. Germline values: CDR1 SGDLS, CDR2 YYNGEE. V was cut by 0 bases and J by 5 bases, with 15 bases left in between.

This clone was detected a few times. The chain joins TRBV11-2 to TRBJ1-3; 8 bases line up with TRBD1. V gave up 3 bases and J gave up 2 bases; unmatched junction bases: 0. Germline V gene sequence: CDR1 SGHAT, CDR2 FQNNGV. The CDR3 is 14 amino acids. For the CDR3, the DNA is TGTGCCAGCAGCTTGGACAGGGCTGGAAACACCATATATTTT. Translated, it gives CASSLDRAGNTIYF.

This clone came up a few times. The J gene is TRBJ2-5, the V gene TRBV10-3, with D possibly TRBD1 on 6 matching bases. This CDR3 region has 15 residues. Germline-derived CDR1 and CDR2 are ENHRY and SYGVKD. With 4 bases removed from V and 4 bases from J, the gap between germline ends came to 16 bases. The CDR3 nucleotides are TGTGCCATCAGTGCCCAGGGGCACTTAGGAGAGACCCAGTACTTC. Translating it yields CAISAQGHLGETQYF.